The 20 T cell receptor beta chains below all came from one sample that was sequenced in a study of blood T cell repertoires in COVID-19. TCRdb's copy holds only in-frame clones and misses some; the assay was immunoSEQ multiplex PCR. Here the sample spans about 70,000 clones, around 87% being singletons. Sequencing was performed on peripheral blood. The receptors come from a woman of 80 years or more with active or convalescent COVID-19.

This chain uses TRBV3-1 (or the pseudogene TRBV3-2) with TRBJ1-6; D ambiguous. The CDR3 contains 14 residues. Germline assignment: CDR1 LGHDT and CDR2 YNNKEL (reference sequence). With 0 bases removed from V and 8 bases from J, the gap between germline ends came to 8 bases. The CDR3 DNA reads TGTGCCAGCAGCCAAGAAACTTCTGATTCACCCCTCCACTTT. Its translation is CASSQETSDSPLHF.

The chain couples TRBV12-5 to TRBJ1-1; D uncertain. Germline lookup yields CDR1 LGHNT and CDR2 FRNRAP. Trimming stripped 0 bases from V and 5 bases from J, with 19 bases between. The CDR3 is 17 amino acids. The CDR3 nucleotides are TGTGCTAGTGGTTTGGTACGGTCGGAGGGAGGATTTACTGAAGCTTTCTTT. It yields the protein CASGLVRSEGGFTEAFF.

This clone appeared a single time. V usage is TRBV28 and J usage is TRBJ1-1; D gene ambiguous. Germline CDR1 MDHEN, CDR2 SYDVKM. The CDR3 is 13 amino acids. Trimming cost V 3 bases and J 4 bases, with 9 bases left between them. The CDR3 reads CASSFPGVTEAFF. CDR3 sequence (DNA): TGTGCCAGCAGTTTTCCCGGGGTCACTGAAGCTTTCTTT.

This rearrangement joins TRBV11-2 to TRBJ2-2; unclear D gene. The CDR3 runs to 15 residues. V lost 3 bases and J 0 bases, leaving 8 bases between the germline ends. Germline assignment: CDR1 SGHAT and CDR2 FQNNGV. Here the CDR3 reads CASSFLGANTGELFF. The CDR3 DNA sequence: TGTGCCAGCAGCTTCCTAGGCGCGAACACCGGGGAGCTGTTTTTT. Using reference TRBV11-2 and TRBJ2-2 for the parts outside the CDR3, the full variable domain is EAGVAQSPRYKIIEKRQSVAFWCNPISGHATLYWYQQILGQGPKLLIQFQNNGVVDDSQLPKDRFSAERLKGVDSTLKIQPAKLEDSAVYLCASSFLGANTGELFFGEGSRLTVL.

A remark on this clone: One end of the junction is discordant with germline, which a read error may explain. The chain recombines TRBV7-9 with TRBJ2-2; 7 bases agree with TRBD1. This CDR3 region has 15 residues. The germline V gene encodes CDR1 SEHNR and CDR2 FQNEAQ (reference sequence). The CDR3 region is CASSLVQGNAGELFF. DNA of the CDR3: TGTGCCAGCAGCTTAGTACAGGGGAACGCCGGGGAGCTGTTTTTT.

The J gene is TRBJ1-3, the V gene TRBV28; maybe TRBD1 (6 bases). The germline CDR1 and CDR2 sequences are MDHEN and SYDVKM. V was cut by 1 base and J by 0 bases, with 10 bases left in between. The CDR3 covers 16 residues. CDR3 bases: TGTGCCAGCAGTTTATTCGGGACACTCTCTGGAAACACCATATATTTT. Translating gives CASSLFGTLSGNTIYF.

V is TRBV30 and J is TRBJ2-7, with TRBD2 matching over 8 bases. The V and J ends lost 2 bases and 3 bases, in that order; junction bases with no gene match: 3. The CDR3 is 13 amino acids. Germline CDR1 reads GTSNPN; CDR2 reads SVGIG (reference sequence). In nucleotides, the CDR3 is TGTGCCTGGAGTCCAGGGACTAGCTACGAGCAGTACTTC. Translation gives CAWSPGTSYEQYF.

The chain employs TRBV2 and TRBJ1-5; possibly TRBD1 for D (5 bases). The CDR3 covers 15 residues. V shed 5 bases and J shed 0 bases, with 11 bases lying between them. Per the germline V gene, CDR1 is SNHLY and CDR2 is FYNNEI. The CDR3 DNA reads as TGTGCCAGCAGTTTTTTACAGGATAGCAATCAGCCCCAGCATTTT. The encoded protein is CASSFLQDSNQPQHF.

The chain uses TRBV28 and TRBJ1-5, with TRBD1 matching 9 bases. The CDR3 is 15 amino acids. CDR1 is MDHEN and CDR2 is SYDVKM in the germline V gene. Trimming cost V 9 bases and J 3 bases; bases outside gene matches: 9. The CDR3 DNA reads TGTGCCAGTACCGGGACAGGGACCTACAATCAGCCCCAGCATTTT. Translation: CASTGTGTYNQPQHF.

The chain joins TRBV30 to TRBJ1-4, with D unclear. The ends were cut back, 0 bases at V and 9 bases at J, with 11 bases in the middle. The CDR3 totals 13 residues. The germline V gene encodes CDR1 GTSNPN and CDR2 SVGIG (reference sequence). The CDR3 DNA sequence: TGTGCCTGGAGTGTACCCACTCCTCAAAAACTGTTTTTT. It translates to CAWSVPTPQKLFF.

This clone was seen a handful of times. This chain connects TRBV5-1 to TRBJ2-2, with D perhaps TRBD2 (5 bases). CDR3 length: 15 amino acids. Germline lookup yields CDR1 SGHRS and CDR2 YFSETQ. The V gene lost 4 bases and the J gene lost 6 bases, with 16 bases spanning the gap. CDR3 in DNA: TGCGCCAGCAGCCCGGGCGGGCCCTCATCCGGGGAGCTGTTTTTT. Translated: CASSPGGPSSGELFF.

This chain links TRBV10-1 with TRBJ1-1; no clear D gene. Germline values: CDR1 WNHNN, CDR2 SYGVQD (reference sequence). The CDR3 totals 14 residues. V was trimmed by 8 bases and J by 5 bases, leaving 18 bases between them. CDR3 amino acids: CASSLGSRETEAFF. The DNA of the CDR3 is TGCGCCAGCTCCTTGGGATCGAGGGAGACTGAAGCTTTCTTT.

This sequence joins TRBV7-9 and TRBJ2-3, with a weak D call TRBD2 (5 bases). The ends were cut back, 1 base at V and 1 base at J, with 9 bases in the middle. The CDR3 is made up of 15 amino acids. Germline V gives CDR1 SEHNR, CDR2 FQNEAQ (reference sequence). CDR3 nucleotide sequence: TGTGCCAGCAGCTTAGGGATGAGGGGCACAGATACGCAGTATTTT. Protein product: CASSLGMRGTDTQYF.

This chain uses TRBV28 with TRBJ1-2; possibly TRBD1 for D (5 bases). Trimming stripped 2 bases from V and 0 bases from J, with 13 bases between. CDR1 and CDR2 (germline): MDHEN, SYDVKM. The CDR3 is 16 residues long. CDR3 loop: CASSLGGGGPNYGYTF. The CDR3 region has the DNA TGTGCCAGCAGTTTAGGGGGGGGAGGGCCTAACTATGGCTACACCTTC.

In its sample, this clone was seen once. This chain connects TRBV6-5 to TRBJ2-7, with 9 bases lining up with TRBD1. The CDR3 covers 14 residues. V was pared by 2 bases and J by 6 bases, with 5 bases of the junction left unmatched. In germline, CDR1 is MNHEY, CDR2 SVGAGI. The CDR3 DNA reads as TGTGCCAGCAGTTACCGGGACAGGGTGAGCGAGCAGTACTTC. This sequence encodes CASSYRDRVSEQYF.

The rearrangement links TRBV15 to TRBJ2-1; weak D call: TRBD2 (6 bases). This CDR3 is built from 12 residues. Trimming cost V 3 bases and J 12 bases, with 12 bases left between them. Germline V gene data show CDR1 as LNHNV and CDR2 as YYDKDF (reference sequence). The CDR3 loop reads CATSSSRGTQFF. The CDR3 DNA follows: TGTGCCACCAGCAGTTCCCGCGGGACGCAGTTCTTC.

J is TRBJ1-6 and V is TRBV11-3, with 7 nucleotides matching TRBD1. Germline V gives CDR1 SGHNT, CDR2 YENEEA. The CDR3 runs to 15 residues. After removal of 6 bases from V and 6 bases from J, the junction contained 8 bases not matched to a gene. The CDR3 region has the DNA TGTGCCAGCAGTCAAACAGGGGCCCCTAATTCACCCCTCCACTTT. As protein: CASSQTGAPNSPLHF.

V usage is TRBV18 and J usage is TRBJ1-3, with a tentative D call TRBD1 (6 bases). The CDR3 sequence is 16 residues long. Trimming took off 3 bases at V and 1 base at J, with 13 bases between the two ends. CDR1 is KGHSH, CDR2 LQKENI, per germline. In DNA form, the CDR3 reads TGTGCCAGCTCACCTGTGCAACAGGGATCTGGAAACACCATATATTTT. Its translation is CASSPVQQGSGNTIYF.

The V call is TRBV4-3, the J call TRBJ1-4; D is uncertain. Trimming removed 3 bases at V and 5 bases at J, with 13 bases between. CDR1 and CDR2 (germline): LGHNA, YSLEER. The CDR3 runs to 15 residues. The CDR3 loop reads CASSQGDKSNEKLFF. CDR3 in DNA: TGCGCCAGCAGCCAGGGAGACAAATCCAATGAAAAACTGTTTTTT.

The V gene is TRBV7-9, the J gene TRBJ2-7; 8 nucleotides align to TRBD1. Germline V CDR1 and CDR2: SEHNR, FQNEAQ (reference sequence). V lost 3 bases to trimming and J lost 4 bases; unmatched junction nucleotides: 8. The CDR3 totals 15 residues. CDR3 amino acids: CASSFPRDRSYEQYF. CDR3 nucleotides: TGTGCCAGCAGCTTTCCCCGGGACAGGTCTTACGAGCAGTACTTC.